The next 17 T cell receptor beta chains were all read from a single sample in a study of T-cell memory formation after mild COVID-19. TCRdb re-derived calls from the 5' RACE reads in MiXCR, one entry per CDR3 protein. The table shows just under 350,000 distinct CDR3 sequences, with roughly 13% occurring only once. Sequenced input: PBMCs or a T cell subset sorted from them (not recorded which). Every receptor here comes from a man aged 18-30 years who had mild COVID-19 (a few samples of this study predate the infection). Cell type and time point are not known.

This clonotype has only a few counts. The genes are TRBV9 and TRBJ1-4; 11 bases are shared with TRBD1. Germline lookup yields CDR1 SGDLS and CDR2 YYNGEE. Trimming took 3 bases from V and 2 from J; bases not matched to a gene: 9. This CDR3 contains 18 residues. CDR3 loop: CASSGVPGQGVTNEKLFF. CDR3 nucleotides: TGTGCCAGCAGCGGCGTACCGGGACAGGGGGTTACTAATGAAAAACTGTTTTTT. Based on the CDR3 plus reference TRBV9 and TRBJ1-4, the full variable domain is DSGVTQTPKHLITATGQRVTLRCSPRSGDLSVYWYQQSLDQGLQFLIQYYNGEERAKGNILERFSAQQFPDLHSELNLSSLELGDSALYFCASSGVPGQGVTNEKLFFGSGTQLSVL.

This clonotype was seen only a few times. The V gene is TRBV7-9, the J gene TRBJ2-7; D is unclear. This CDR3 is 13 amino acids long. V gave up 5 bases and J gave up 4 bases, with 12 bases separating them. Germline loops: CDR1 SEHNR, CDR2 FQNEAQ (reference sequence). This CDR3 is CASSPIGLYEQYV. The CDR3 DNA reads TGTGCCAGCAGCCCTATCGGGCTATACGAGCAGTACGTC.

The sample holds a few counts of this clonotype. The chain recombines TRBV7-2 with TRBJ2-5; D is ambiguous. The V and J ends lost 6 bases and 4 bases respectively, with 21 bases between them. Germline V gives CDR1 SGHTA, CDR2 FQGNSA. The CDR3 has 16 residues. CDR3 DNA: TGTGCCAGCAGAAGCCCCCTCGGGCGTGTCGGAGAGACCCAGTACTTC. Translating gives CASRSPLGRVGETQYF.

DNA for the CDR3: TGTGCCACCAGAAGGGGAGGGAACACTGAAGCTTTCTTT. It is translated as CATRRGGNTEAFF. This sequence joins TRBV12-3 or TRBV12-4 and TRBJ1-1, with D tentatively TRBD1 (5 bases). V lost 10 bases and J 1 base, leaving 13 bases between the germline ends. CDR3 length: 13 residues.

CDR3 coding DNA: TGTGCCAGCAGCGACCCGACAGGGGGTGGAAACACCATATATTTT. This codes for CASSDPTGGGNTIYF. The chain joins TRBV3-1 to TRBJ1-3, with 9 bases fitting TRBD1. This CDR3 comprises 15 residues. Germline CDR1 reads LGHDT; CDR2 reads YNNKEL (reference sequence). V dropped 5 bases and J dropped 3; count of bases not matched to a gene: 5.

Only one count was recorded for this clonotype. Here the CDR3 reads CASSTAPPWVENIQYF. The CDR3 nucleotides read TGTGCCAGCAGTACGGCCCCCCCGTGGGTCGAAAACATTCAGTACTTC. The J gene is TRBJ2-4, the V gene TRBV6-5; D uncertain. Between the trimmed V and J ends, which lost 5 bases and 5 bases, there was a span of 19 bases. Germline CDR1 and CDR2: MNHEY and SVGAGI. The CDR3 length is 16 residues.

The V call is TRBV2, the J call TRBJ2-2; D is ambiguous. Deletions cut 7 bases from V and 1 base from J, with 4 bases between. Per the germline V gene, CDR1 is SNHLY and CDR2 is FYNNEI. This CDR3 contains 12 residues. CDR3 sequence (DNA): TGTGCCAGCACCGGGAACACCGGGGAGCTGTTTTTT. The encoded protein is CASTGNTGELFF.

This clonotype showed up many times. The chain combines TRBV6-5 with TRBJ2-1, with D possibly being TRBD2 (6 bases). This CDR3 contains 15 residues. Germline-derived CDR1 and CDR2 are MNHEY and SVGAGI. V gave up 2 bases and J gave up 7 bases, with 15 bases separating them. Here the CDR3 DNA reads TGTGCCAGCAGTTACCGGGGGACCACGGGGAATGAGCAGTTCTTC. It specifies CASSYRGTTGNEQFF.

This clonotype was seen more than once but under ten times. V is TRBV10-3 and J is TRBJ2-3; TRBD2 matches at 8 bases. The CDR3 is 15 residues long. Trimming cost V 3 bases and J 1 base; bases outside gene matches: 3. Per the germline V gene, CDR1 is ENHRY and CDR2 is SYGVKD. CDR3: CAISDQTSGTDTQYF. Here the CDR3 DNA reads TGTGCCATCAGTGACCAGACTAGCGGCACAGATACGCAGTATTTT.

This chain uses TRBV29-1 with TRBJ1-2; D might be TRBD1 (6 bases). The CDR3 is 12 residues long. The V and J ends lost 4 bases and 8 bases respectively, with 14 bases between them. Germline loops: CDR1 SQVTM, CDR2 ANQGSEA. CDR3: CSVVQGKRGYTF. DNA for the CDR3: TGCAGCGTTGTACAGGGCAAACGAGGCTACACCTTC.

This clonotype was seen only a few times. J is TRBJ1-4 and V is TRBV6-5, with 7 bases matching TRBD1. The CDR3 spans 14 residues. V shed 3 bases and J 6 bases; nucleotides not matched to a gene: 4. CDR1 is MNHEY, CDR2 SVGAGI, per germline. In DNA form, the CDR3 reads TGTGCCAGCAGTTATGGACAGGAGGATGAAAAACTGTTTTTT. Translation gives CASSYGQEDEKLFF.

The chain combines TRBV23-1 with TRBJ2-7; maybe TRBD2 (6 bases). TRBV23-1 is designated an ORF whose function remains uncertain. The V end lost 2 bases, the J end lost 3 bases, and 17 bases lay between the germline ends. CDR3 length equals 16 residues. CDR3 coding DNA: TGCGCCAGCAGTCAACCTGGCGGGCTAGCGAACTACGAGCAGTACGTC. Amino acids: CASSQPGGLANYEQYV.

The chain joins TRBV19 to TRBJ1-1; a weak D match, TRBD1 (5 bases). The CDR3 runs 15 residues. V gave up 3 bases and J gave up 4 bases, with 15 bases separating them. Germline-derived CDR1 and CDR2 are LNHDA and SQIVND (reference sequence). CDR3 protein: CASSMSGAPPTEAFF. The CDR3 DNA follows: TGTGCCAGTAGTATGAGTGGGGCGCCTCCCACTGAAGCTTTCTTT.

This clonotype has at least ten counts. V gene TRBV5-1 combines with J gene TRBJ2-2; 7 positions match TRBD1. Germline CDR1 is SGHRS and CDR2 is YFSETQ. This CDR3 has 17 amino acids. V trimming: 1 base; J trimming: 5 bases; junction bases outside the gene matches: 11. This CDR3 is CASSLNPDRVETGELFF. The CDR3 coding sequence is TGCGCCAGCAGCTTGAATCCTGACAGGGTGGAAACCGGGGAGCTGTTTTTT.

The gene calls are TRBV4-2 and TRBJ1-2; D may be TRBD1 (5 bases). The CDR3 runs to 15 residues. From germline, CDR1 is LGHNA and CDR2 YNFKEQ. The germline V and J ends were trimmed by 0 bases and 5 bases, with 13 bases remaining between them. The CDR3 bases are TGTGCCAGCAGCCAAGACCGAAGGACAATTTATGGCTACACCTTC. It codes for CASSQDRRTIYGYTF.

The rearrangement uses TRBV6-6 and TRBJ1-3; D is unresolved. CDR1 MNHNY and CDR2 SVGAGI come from the germline V gene (reference sequence). Trimming pared 7 bases from V and 0 bases from J, leaving 4 bases between. CDR3 size: 12 residues. CDR3 sequence reads: CASMGSGNTIYF. CDR3 DNA: TGTGCCAGCATGGGCTCTGGAAACACCATATATTTT.

This clonotype was observed at least ten times. The chain joins TRBV20-1 to TRBJ2-3, with D unclear. The CDR3 has 14 residues. V lost 2 bases and J lost 0, with 9 bases in between. Germline CDR1 is DFQATT and CDR2 is SNEGSKA (reference sequence). In nucleotides, the CDR3 is TGCAGTGCTAGAACCCAGACAAGCACAGATACGCAGTATTTT. Protein product: CSARTQTSTDTQYF.